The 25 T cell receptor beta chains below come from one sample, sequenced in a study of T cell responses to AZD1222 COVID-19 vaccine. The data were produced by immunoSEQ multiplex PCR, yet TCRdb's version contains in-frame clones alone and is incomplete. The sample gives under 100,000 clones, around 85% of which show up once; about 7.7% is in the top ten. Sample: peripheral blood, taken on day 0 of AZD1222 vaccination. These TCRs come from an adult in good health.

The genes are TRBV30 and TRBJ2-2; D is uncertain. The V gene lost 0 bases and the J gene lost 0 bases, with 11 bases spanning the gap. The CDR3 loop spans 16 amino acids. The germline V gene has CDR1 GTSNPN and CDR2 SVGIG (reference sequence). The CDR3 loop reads CAWSVPDATNTGELFF. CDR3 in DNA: TGTGCCTGGAGTGTACCGGATGCGACGAACACCGGGGAGCTGTTTTTT.

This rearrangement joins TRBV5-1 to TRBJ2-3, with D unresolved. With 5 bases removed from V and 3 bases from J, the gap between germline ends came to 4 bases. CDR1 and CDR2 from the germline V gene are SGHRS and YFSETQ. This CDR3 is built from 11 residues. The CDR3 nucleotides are TGCGCCAGCAGGGAGACAGATACGCAGTATTTT. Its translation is CASRETDTQYF.

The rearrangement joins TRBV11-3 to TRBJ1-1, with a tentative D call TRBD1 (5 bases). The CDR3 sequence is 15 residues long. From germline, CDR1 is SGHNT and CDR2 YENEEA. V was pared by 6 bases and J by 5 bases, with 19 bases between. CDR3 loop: CASSPTGAGVTEAFF. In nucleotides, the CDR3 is TGTGCCAGCAGTCCTACCGGGGCGGGGGTTACTGAAGCTTTCTTT. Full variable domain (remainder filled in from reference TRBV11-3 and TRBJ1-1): EAGVVQSPRYKIIEKKQPVAFWCNPISGHNTLYWYLQNLGQGPELLIRYENEEAVDDSQLPKDRFSAERLKGVDSTLKIQPAELGDSAVYLCASSPTGAGVTEAFFGQGTRLTVV.

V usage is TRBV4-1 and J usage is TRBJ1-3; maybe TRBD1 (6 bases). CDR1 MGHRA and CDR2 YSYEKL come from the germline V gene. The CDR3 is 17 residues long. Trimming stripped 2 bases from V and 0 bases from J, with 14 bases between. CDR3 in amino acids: CASSQKDRWFSGNTIYF. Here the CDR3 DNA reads TGCGCCAGCAGCCAAAAGGACAGATGGTTCTCTGGAAACACCATATATTTT.

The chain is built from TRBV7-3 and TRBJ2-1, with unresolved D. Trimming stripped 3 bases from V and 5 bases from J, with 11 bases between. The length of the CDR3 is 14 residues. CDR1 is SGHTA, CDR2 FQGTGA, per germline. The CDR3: CASSLGSGNNEQFF. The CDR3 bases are TGTGCCAGCAGCTTGGGTAGTGGGAACAATGAGCAGTTCTTC.

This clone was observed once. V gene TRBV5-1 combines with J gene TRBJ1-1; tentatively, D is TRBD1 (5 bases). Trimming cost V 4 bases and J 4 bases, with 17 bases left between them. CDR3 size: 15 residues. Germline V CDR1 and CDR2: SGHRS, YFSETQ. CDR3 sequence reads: CASSPRGAPSTEAFF. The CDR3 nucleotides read TGCGCCAGCAGCCCCCGTGGGGCACCCTCCACTGAAGCTTTCTTT.

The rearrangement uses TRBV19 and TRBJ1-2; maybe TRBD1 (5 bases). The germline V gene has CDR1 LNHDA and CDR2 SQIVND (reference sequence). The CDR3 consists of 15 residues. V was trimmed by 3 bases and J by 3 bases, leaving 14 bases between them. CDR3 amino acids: CASSIPGRAHYGYTF. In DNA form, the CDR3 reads TGTGCCAGTAGTATTCCGGGCAGGGCGCACTATGGCTACACCTTC. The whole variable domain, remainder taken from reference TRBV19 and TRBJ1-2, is DGGITQSPKYLFRKEGQNVTLSCEQNLNHDAMYWYRQDPGQGLRLIYYSQIVNDFQKGDIAEGYSVSREKKESFPLTVTSAQKNPTAFYLCASSIPGRAHYGYTFGSGTRLTVV.

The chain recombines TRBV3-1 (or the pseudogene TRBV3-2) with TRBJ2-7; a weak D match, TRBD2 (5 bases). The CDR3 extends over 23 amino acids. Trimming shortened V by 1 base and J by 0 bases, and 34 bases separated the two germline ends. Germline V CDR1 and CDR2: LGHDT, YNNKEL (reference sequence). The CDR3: CASSQVLPSLGSESTSCSYEQYF. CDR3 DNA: TGTGCCAGCAGCCAAGTCCTACCCTCGTTGGGTAGCGAATCCACCAGTTGCTCCTACGAGCAGTACTTC.

As DNA, the CDR3 is TGTGCCAGCAGTTACTCTTACGACCCTAGCACAGATACGCAGTATTTT. This gives the protein CASSYSYDPSTDTQYF. The J gene is TRBJ2-3, the V gene TRBV6-5, with D hard to call. V lost 0 bases, J lost 0 bases, and 10 bases lay in between. The CDR3 runs to 16 residues. The V gene's germline CDR1 is MNHEY and CDR2 SVGAGI.

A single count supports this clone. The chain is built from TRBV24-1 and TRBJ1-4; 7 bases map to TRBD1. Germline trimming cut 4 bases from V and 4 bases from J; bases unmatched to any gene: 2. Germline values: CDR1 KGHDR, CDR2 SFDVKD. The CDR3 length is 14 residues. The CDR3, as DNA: TGTGCCACCAGTGACACAGGGGTTAATGAAAAACTGTTTTTT. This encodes CATSDTGVNEKLFF.

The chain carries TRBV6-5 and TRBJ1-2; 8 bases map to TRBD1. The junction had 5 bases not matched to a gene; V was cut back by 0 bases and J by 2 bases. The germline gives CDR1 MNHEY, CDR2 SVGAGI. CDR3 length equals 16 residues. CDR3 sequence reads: CASSYSLGQGNYGYTF. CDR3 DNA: TGTGCCAGCAGTTACTCCCTCGGACAGGGCAACTATGGCTACACCTTC.

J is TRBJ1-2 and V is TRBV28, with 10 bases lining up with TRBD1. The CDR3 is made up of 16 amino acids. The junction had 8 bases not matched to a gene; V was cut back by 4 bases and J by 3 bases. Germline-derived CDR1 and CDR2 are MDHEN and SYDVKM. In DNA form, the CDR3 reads TGTGCCAGCAGTTCTGTAGGGACAGGGGCTGACTATGGCTACACCTTC. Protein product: CASSSVGTGADYGYTF.

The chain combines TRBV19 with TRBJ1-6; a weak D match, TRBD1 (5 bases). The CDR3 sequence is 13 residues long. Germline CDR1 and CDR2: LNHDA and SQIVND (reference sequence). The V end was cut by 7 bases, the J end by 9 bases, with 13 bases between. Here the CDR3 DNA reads TGTGCCAGTACTGACGTAGGGGTTTCACCCCTCCACTTT. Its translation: CASTDVGVSPLHF.

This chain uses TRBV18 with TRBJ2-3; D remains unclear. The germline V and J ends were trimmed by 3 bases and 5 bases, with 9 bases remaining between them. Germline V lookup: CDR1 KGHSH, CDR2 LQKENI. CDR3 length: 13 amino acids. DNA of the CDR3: TGTGCCAGCTCACCGAACACGGAAGATACGCAGTATTTT. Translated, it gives CASSPNTEDTQYF.

Here the CDR3 reads CASSTLYPEQFF. In nucleotides, the CDR3 is TGTGCCAGCAGCACCCTTTACCCTGAGCAGTTCTTC. The chain recombines TRBV5-8 with TRBJ2-1; no clear D. Germline V lookup: CDR1 SGHTS, CDR2 YDEGEE. Trimming removed 4 bases from V and 9 bases from J, with 11 bases in between. The CDR3 is 12 amino acids.

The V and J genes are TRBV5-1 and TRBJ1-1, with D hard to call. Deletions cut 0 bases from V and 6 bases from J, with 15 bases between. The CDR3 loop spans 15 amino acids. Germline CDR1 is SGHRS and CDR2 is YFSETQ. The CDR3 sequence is CASSLGLSTGAEAFF. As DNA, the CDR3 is TGCGCCAGCAGCTTGGGTCTTAGTACCGGGGCTGAAGCTTTCTTT. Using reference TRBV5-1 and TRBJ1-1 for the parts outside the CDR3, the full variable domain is KAGVTQTPRYLIKTRGQQVTLSCSPISGHRSVSWYQQTPGQGLQFLFEYFSETQRNKGNFPGRFSGRQFSNSRSEMNVSTLELGDSALYLCASSLGLSTGAEAFFGQGTRLTVV.

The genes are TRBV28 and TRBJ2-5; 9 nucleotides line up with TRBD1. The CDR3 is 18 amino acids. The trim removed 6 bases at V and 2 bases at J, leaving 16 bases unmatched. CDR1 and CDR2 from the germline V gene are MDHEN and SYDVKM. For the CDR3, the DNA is TGTGCCAGCAGCCGTCGAGGGGGCGGACAGGGGCCTCAAGAGACCCAGTACTTC. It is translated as CASSRRGGGQGPQETQYF.

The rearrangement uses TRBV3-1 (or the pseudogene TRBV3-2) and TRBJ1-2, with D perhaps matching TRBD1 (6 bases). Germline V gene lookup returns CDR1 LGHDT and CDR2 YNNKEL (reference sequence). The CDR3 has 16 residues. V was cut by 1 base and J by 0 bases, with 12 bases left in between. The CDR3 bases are TGTGCCAGCAGCCAAGGGGGCAGGACAGCTAACTATGGCTACACCTTC. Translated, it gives CASSQGGRTANYGYTF.

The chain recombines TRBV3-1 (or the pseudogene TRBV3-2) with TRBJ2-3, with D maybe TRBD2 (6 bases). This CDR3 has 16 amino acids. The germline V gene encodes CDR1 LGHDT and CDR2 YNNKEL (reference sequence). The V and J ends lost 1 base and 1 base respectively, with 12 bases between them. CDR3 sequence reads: CASSQANSGRTDTQYF. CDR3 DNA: TGTGCCAGCAGCCAAGCAAATAGCGGTCGCACAGATACGCAGTATTTT.

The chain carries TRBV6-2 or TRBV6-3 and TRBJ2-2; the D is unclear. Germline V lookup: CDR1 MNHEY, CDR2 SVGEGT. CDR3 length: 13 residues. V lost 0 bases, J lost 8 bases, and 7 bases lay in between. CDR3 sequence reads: CASSYSMGGELFF. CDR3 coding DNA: TGTGCCAGCAGTTACTCGATGGGAGGGGAGCTGTTTTTT.

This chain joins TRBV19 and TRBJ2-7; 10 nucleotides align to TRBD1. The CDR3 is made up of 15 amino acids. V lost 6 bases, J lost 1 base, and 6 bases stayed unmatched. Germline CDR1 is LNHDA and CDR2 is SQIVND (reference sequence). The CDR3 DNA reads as TGTGCCAGTAGGGGACAGGGGCGTCTGTCCTACGAGCAGTACTTC. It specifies CASRGQGRLSYEQYF. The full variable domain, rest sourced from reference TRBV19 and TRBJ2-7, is DGGITQSPKYLFRKEGQNVTLSCEQNLNHDAMYWYRQDPGQGLRLIYYSQIVNDFQKGDIAEGYSVSREKKESFPLTVTSAQKNPTAFYLCASRGQGRLSYEQYFGPGTRLTVT.

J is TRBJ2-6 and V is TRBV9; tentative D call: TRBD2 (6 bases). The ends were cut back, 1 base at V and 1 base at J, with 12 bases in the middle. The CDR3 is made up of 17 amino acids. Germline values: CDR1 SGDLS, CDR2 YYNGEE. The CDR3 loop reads CASSVLTSGSGANVLTF. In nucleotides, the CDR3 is TGTGCCAGCAGCGTACTCACCAGCGGGTCTGGGGCCAACGTCCTGACTTTC.

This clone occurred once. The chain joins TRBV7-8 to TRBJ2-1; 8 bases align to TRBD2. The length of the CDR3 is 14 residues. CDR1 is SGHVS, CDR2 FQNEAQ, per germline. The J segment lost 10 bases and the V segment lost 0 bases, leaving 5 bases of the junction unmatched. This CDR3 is CASSLAPTSAEQFF. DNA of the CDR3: TGTGCCAGCAGCTTAGCCCCGACTAGCGCCGAGCAGTTCTTC.

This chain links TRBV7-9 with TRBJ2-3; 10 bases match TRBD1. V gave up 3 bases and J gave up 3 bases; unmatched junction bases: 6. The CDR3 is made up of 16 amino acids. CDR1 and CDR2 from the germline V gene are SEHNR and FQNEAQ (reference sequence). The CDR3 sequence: CASSFPGQGRTDTQYF. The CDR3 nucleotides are TGTGCCAGCAGCTTCCCGGGACAGGGGCGGACAGATACGCAGTATTTT.

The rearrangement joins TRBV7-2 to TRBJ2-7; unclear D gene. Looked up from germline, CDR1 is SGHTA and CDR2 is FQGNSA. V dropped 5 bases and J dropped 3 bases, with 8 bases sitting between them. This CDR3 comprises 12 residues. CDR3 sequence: CASSGVSYEQYF. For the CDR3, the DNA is TGTGCCAGCAGCGGGGTGAGCTACGAGCAGTACTTC.